This T cell receptor (beta chain) emerged from a study of cytomegalovirus exposure and HLA in healthy donors. General study results and limits: In a later analysis, compared with equally common non-associated chains, HLA-associated beta chains were more expanded. Reports indicated that the classifier achieved high specificity and sensitivity in diagnosing cytomegalovirus status. Many donors shared some public TCRs, even though most TCR sequences were rare.

A word on this clone: Its antigen is as yet unknown.

The study ran its PCR with 60 Vbeta and 13 Jbeta primers. Profiled with immunoSEQ multiplex PCR; TCRdb holds only in-frame clones, not every one. Among over 250,000 clones listed, just over 85% were seen once. The V gene lost 3 bases and the J gene lost 4 bases, with 19 bases spanning the gap. Germline values: CDR1 MDHEN, CDR2 SYDVKM. This CDR3 comprises 16 residues. This chain uses TRBV28 with TRBJ2-7, with D unclear. The sequencing sample was made of PBMCs. This TCR came from a man aged 35 to 55 in good health and CMV-seropositive. CDR3 region: CASSFVGSRGMYEQYF. The CDR3 nucleotides are TGTGCCAGCAGTTTCGTCGGTAGTCGAGGAATGTACGAGCAGTACTTC.